One T cell receptor beta chain is described in this entry. This sample is drawn from a study of blood T cell repertoires in COVID-19. In the study overall: Sample material is recorded as cDNA or gDNA derived from T cells, B-cell-depleted T cells, or PBMCs.

The V and J ends lost 0 bases and 10 bases respectively, with 10 bases between them. This CDR3 is built from 13 residues. The germline CDR1 and CDR2 sequences are MNHEY and SVGAGI. How the authors handled the data: Reference gene primer amplification yielded estimated nucleated cell counts. The assay was immunoSEQ multiplex PCR, and TCRdb's table has in-frame clones only and misses some. That table is the source of V, J and clone size, and D and trimming were worked out from the DNA. The table lists about 430,000 clones, approximately 90% of them singletons. Sequencing was carried out using peripheral blood. V usage is TRBV6-5 and J usage is TRBJ2-1; D gene uncertain. The sequence came from a man between 18 and 35 years old with COVID-19, enrolled during active disease. CDR3: CASSYSLELEQFF. CDR3 in DNA: TGTGCCAGCAGTTACTCCCTAGAGTTGGAGCAGTTCTTC.